The 25 T cell receptor beta chains in this list originate from one sample, sequenced in a study of cytomegalovirus exposure and HLA in healthy donors. PCR employed 60 Vbeta and 13 Jbeta primers. Sequencing was performed with immunoSEQ multiplex PCR; in TCRdb, only in-frame clones are kept and a portion is missing. Altogether 200,000 to 250,000 clones are present, approximately 80% being singletons, with the ten largest covering roughly 7.4%. Material: PBMCs. The receptor source for this set is a woman aged 60-75 years in good health and CMV-seropositive.

J is TRBJ2-7 and V is TRBV6-5; D perhaps matches TRBD1 (6 bases). Germline V gene sequence: CDR1 MNHEY, CDR2 SVGAGI. Trimming shortened V by 6 bases and J by 7 bases, and 19 bases separated the two germline ends. This CDR3 region has 14 residues. Written as DNA, the CDR3 is TGTGCCAGCAGATCCGGGACACCCCTCTGGGAGCAGTACTTC. It yields the protein CASRSGTPLWEQYF.

The rearrangement joins TRBV7-3 to TRBJ1-2; weak D call: TRBD1 (6 bases). Between the trimmed V and J ends, which lost 2 bases and 14 bases, there was a span of 30 bases. The germline CDR1 and CDR2 sequences are SGHTA and FQGTGA. The CDR3 length is 17 residues. This chain's CDR3 is CASSLWGLGQNLITGTF. As DNA, the CDR3 is TGTGCCAGCAGCTTATGGGGGCTAGGACAGAACCTTATTACCGGTACCTTC.

J is TRBJ1-5 and V is TRBV19; tentatively, D is TRBD1 (6 bases). The CDR3 is 17 residues long. Trimming left V 3 bases short and J 7 bases short, with 22 bases between. Germline V gene data show CDR1 as LNHDA and CDR2 as SQIVND (reference sequence). CDR3 loop: CASSISFNRVLRQPQHF. The CDR3, as DNA: TGTGCCAGTAGTATCTCTTTTAACAGGGTGCTCAGACAGCCCCAGCATTTT.

Notes on this clone: This sample includes further DNA sequences coding for the same CDR3. The J gene is TRBJ1-1, the V gene TRBV5-1; TRBD1 matches at 10 bases. V gave up 1 base and J gave up 1 base; unmatched junction bases: 4. The CDR3 covers 16 residues. Germline-derived CDR1 and CDR2 are SGHRS and YFSETQ. CDR3 protein: CASSLRTGGGNTEAFF. The DNA of the CDR3 is TGCGCCAGCAGCTTGCGGACAGGGGGGGGGAACACTGAAGCTTTCTTT.

The chain is built from TRBV5-1 and TRBJ2-2; tentative D call: TRBD1 (5 bases). The CDR3 spans 13 residues. CDR1 SGHRS and CDR2 YFSETQ come from the germline V gene. Trimming took 4 bases from V and 6 from J, leaving 10 bases between them. CDR3 protein: CASSPDRAGELFF. The CDR3 nucleotides are TGCGCCAGCAGCCCAGACAGAGCCGGGGAGCTGTTTTTT.

The gene calls are TRBV6-5 and TRBJ2-3, with 12 bases aligning to TRBD2. CDR1 MNHEY and CDR2 SVGAGI come from the germline V gene. This CDR3 has 14 amino acids. Trimming removed 10 bases from V and 5 bases from J; junction bases left unmatched: 7. The CDR3 DNA is TGTGCCATCCGGCGACTAGCGGGAGAAGATACGCAGTATTTT. This sequence encodes CAIRRLAGEDTQYF.

The rearrangement uses TRBV6-5 and TRBJ2-4; TRBD2 is a possible D gene (5 bases). CDR1 is MNHEY and CDR2 is SVGAGI in the germline V gene. V was trimmed by 6 bases and J by 6 bases, leaving 15 bases between them. The CDR3 consists of 14 residues. The CDR3 region is CASSFTGRGNIQYF. In DNA form, the CDR3 reads TGTGCCAGCAGCTTCACGGGTCGGGGAAACATTCAGTACTTC.

The chain carries TRBV7-9 and TRBJ1-1; possible D gene TRBD1, 5 bases. CDR3 length equals 13 residues. CDR1 and CDR2 from the germline V gene are SEHNR and FQNEAQ (reference sequence). V was trimmed by 6 bases and J by 6 bases, leaving 14 bases between them. The CDR3 nucleotides read TGTGCCAGCAGATCCCCGGGGGGAGCTGAAGCTTTCTTT. Its protein is CASRSPGGAEAFF.

V is TRBV18 and J is TRBJ1-5, with D hard to call. In germline, CDR1 is KGHSH, CDR2 LQKENI. Trimming took 2 bases from V and 4 from J, leaving 9 bases between them. This CDR3 contains 14 residues. The CDR3 DNA follows: TGTGCCAGCTCACCAAGTTCGGGAAATCAGCCCCAGCATTTT. This sequence encodes CASSPSSGNQPQHF. Filled out from reference TRBV18 and TRBJ1-5, the complete variable domain reads NAGVMQNPRHLVRRRGQEARLRCSPMKGHSHVYWYRQLPEEGLKFMVYLQKENIIDESGMPKERFSAEFPKEGPSILRIQQVVRGDSAAYFCASSPSSGNQPQHFGDGTRLSIL.

This clone is a singleton in its sample. J is TRBJ1-2 and V is TRBV7-9, with TRBD1 matching 7 bases. With 5 bases clipped from V and 0 bases from J, the junction kept 12 bases outside the gene matches. CDR3 length: 17 residues. Per germline, CDR1 SEHNR and CDR2 FQNEAQ (reference sequence). This chain's CDR3 is CASSQTAGGVSNYGYTF. Here the CDR3 DNA reads TGTGCCAGCAGCCAGACGGCAGGGGGTGTTTCTAACTATGGCTACACCTTC.

The gene calls are TRBV14 and TRBJ2-7; tentatively, D is TRBD1 (6 bases). The CDR3 extends over 19 amino acids. The V and J ends lost 0 bases and 6 bases respectively, with 27 bases between them. Germline loops: CDR1 SGHDN, CDR2 FVKESK. For the CDR3, the DNA is TGTGCCAGCAGCCAAGATGGGTTAGGGGAGTTTTGGGGACATGGCGAGCAGTACTTC. Its protein is CASSQDGLGEFWGHGEQYF.

The J gene is TRBJ2-7, the V gene TRBV29-1; 8 nucleotides align to TRBD1. With 6 bases clipped from V and 2 bases from J, the junction kept 3 bases outside the gene matches. Looked up from germline, CDR1 is SQVTM and CDR2 is ANQGSEA. CDR3 length: 12 amino acids. The DNA for the CDR3 is TGCAGCGTCCGGGGACAGGCCTACGAGCAGTACTTC. Translated: CSVRGQAYEQYF.

This clone was observed a handful of times. V usage is TRBV2 and J usage is TRBJ2-5; D is possibly TRBD2 (6 bases). The CDR3 spans 11 residues. Trimming removed 8 bases at V and 3 bases at J, with 7 bases between. CDR1 and CDR2 (germline): SNHLY, FYNNEI. The CDR3 spells CASGGKETQYF. CDR3 DNA sequence: TGTGCCAGCGGGGGGAAAGAGACCCAGTACTTC.

The chain has TRBV12-5 and TRBJ2-1, with 10 bases identical to TRBD2. The CDR3 has 21 residues. Germline V gene data show CDR1 as LGHNT and CDR2 as FRNRAP. V was pared by 7 bases and J by 3 bases, with 24 bases of the junction left unmatched. For the CDR3, the DNA is TGTGCTAGTGCCATCGCTCCGGGACTAGCGTCGGAGGGGGGCCGCTACAATGAGCAGTTCTTC. This encodes CASAIAPGLASEGGRYNEQFF.

The gene calls are TRBV5-4 and TRBJ1-1; D gene ambiguous. The CDR3 runs to 12 residues. The V gene's germline CDR1 is SGHNT and CDR2 YYREEE (reference sequence). Between the trimmed V and J ends, which lost 4 bases and 6 bases, there was a span of 10 bases. CDR3 in amino acids: CASSKTGAEAFF. The CDR3 nucleotides are TGTGCCAGCAGCAAAACGGGAGCTGAAGCTTTCTTT.

This clone was observed once. V and J are TRBV27 and TRBJ2-1; 14 bases are shared with TRBD2. The trim removed 8 bases at V and 4 bases at J, leaving 7 bases unmatched. Germline V gene data show CDR1 as MNHEY and CDR2 as SMNVEV (reference sequence). The CDR3 totals 16 residues. The DNA of the CDR3 is TGTGCCAGCCACCGGGGACTAGCGGGAGAATACAATGAGCAGTTCTTC. Protein sequence: CASHRGLAGEYNEQFF.

The chain is built from TRBV2 and TRBJ1-5; possibly TRBD1 for D (6 bases). The ends were cut back, 5 bases at V and 3 bases at J, with 11 bases in the middle. The CDR3 is made up of 14 amino acids. The germline gives CDR1 SNHLY, CDR2 FYNNEI. The CDR3: CASSRGGNNQPQHF. CDR3 nucleotides: TGTGCCAGCAGTAGGGGGGGCAACAATCAGCCCCAGCATTTT.

The chain has TRBV27 and TRBJ1-2; no clear D. The CDR3 length is 15 residues. Trimming took 5 bases from V and 2 from J, leaving 15 bases between them. Germline values: CDR1 MNHEY, CDR2 SMNVEV (reference sequence). CDR3 nucleotides: TGTGCCAGCAGTCCAGGCAACAGTCTCAACTATGGCTACACCTTC. Its protein is CASSPGNSLNYGYTF.

This clone has only one observation. The V call is TRBV4-2, the J call TRBJ2-1, with a weak D call TRBD2 (6 bases). This CDR3 contains 15 residues. Trimming removed 4 bases at V and 6 bases at J, with 16 bases between. CDR1 is LGHNA and CDR2 is YNFKEQ in the germline V gene. CDR3 sequence (DNA): TGTGCCAGCAGCCGCCCGGGACTCAGTATCAATGAGCAGTTCTTC. Its translation is CASSRPGLSINEQFF.

This rearrangement joins TRBV28 to TRBJ1-6; 9 nucleotides match TRBD1. V dropped 7 bases and J dropped 5; count of bases not matched to a gene: 12. Germline CDR1 MDHEN, CDR2 SYDVKM. The CDR3 is 17 residues long. CDR3 loop: CASTASTGTGNNSPLHF. The CDR3 coding sequence is TGTGCCAGCACCGCGAGTACCGGGACAGGGAATAATTCACCCCTCCACTTT.

This chain links TRBV13 with TRBJ2-7; possible D gene TRBD2, 7 bases. The length of the CDR3 is 14 residues. V lost 2 bases to trimming and J lost 4 bases, with 12 bases between them. Germline CDR1 PRHDT, CDR2 FYEKMQ (reference sequence). The CDR3, as DNA: TGTGCCAGCAGCTTAAGGGGGGGTGAATACGAGCAGTACTTC. Protein: CASSLRGGEYEQYF.

The CDR3 DNA sequence: TGTGCCAGCAGTCTTAGTCCCCACCTAAGGGGGGGAGCTTTCTTT. It encodes CASSLSPHLRGGAFF. The chain recombines TRBV27 with TRBJ1-1; D might be TRBD1 (6 bases). The CDR3 length is 15 residues. Germline CDR1 reads MNHEY; CDR2 reads SMNVEV (reference sequence). Trimming pared 5 bases from V and 10 bases from J, leaving 23 bases between.

The V gene is TRBV28, the J gene TRBJ1-5; D might be TRBD1 (5 bases). V was clipped by 2 bases and J by 6 bases, with 11 bases between them. The germline CDR1 and CDR2 sequences are MDHEN and SYDVKM. The CDR3 runs to 14 residues. CDR3 sequence reads: CASSLRGIRQPQHF. Written as DNA, the CDR3 is TGTGCCAGCAGTTTAAGGGGAATCCGTCAGCCCCAGCATTTT.

The V gene is TRBV6-1, the J gene TRBJ2-3; D remains ambiguous. Germline lookup yields CDR1 MNHNS and CDR2 SASEGT. There are 11 residues in the CDR3. Trimming pared 5 bases from V and 5 bases from J, leaving 5 bases between. The CDR3 DNA follows: TGTGCCAGCAGTTCCTTAGATACGCAGTATTTT. This gives the protein CASSSLDTQYF.

The chain recombines TRBV27 with TRBJ2-7; the match to TRBD1 covers 9 bases. The CDR3 consists of 14 residues. Germline assignment: CDR1 MNHEY and CDR2 SMNVEV (reference sequence). The ends lost 3 bases at V and 3 bases at J; junction bases unmatched: 3. CDR3 residues: CASSFGTGFYEQYF. The CDR3 DNA is TGTGCCAGCAGTTTCGGGACAGGGTTCTACGAGCAGTACTTC.